This T cell receptor beta chain appears in the sequencing data of a study of blood T cell repertoires in COVID-19. Across the study: Acute and convalescent COVID-19 specimens originated in the United States, Italy and Spain. PBMCs, B-cell-depleted T cells, or T cells provided the cDNA or gDNA that made up the material.

Source study methods: Estimated nucleated cell counts came from reference gene primer amplification. Profiled with immunoSEQ multiplex PCR; TCRdb holds only in-frame clones, not every one. V and J calls and clone size are copied from that table; D and trimming were computed from the DNA. The data hold tens of thousands of clones, with about nine tenths observed a single time. Germline V CDR1 and CDR2: SEHNR, FQNEAQ (reference sequence). V dropped 5 bases and J dropped 4; count of bases not matched to a gene: 3. The CDR3 is made up of 13 amino acids. The clonotype was recovered from a human donor in a cohort sampled during active COVID-19. This chain connects TRBV7-9 to TRBJ1-2; 8 positions match TRBD1. The specimen was peripheral blood. CDR3 sequence reads: CASSPGGVYGYTF. In DNA, the CDR3 is TGTGCCAGCAGCCCAGGGGGCGTCTATGGCTACACCTTC. Combining the CDR3 with reference TRBV7-9 and TRBJ1-2 gives the whole variable domain DTGVSQNPRHKITKRGQNVTFRCDPISEHNRLYWYRQTLGQGPEFLTYFQNEAQLEKSRLLSDRFSAERPKGSFSTLEIQRTEQGDSAMYLCASSPGGVYGYTFGSGTRLTVV.